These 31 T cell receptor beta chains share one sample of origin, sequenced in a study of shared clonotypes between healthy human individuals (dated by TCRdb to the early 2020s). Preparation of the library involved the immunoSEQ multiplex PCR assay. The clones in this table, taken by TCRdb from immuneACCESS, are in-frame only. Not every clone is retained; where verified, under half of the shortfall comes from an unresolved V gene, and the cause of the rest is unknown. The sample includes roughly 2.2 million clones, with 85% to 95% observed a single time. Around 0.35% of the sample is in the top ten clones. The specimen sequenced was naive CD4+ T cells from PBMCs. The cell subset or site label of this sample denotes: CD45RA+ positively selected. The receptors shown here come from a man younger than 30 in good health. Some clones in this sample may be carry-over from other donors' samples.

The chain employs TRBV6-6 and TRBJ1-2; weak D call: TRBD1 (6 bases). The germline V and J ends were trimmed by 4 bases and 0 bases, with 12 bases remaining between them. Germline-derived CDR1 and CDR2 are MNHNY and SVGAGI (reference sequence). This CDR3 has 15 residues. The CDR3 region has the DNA TGTGCCAGCAGTTCTAGGGGACAAGCTAACTATGGCTACACCTTC. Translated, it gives CASSSRGQANYGYTF.

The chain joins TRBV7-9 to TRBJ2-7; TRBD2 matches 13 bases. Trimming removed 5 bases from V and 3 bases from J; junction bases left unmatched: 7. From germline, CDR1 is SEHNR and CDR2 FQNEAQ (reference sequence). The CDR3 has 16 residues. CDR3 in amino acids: CASSNYGTSGNYEQYF. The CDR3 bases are TGTGCCAGCAGCAACTATGGGACTAGCGGGAACTACGAGCAGTACTTC.

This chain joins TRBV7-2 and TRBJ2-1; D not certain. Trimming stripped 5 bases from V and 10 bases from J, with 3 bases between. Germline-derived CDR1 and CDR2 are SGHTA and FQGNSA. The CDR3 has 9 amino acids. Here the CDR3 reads CASSKEQFF. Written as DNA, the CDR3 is TGTGCCAGCAGCAAGGAGCAGTTCTTC. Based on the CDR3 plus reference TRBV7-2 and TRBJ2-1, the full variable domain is GAGVSQSPSNKVTEKGKDVELRCDPISGHTALYWYRQSLGQGLEFLIYFQGNSAPDKSGLPSDRFSAERTGGSVSTLTIQRTQQEDSAVYLCASSKEQFFGPGTRLTVL.

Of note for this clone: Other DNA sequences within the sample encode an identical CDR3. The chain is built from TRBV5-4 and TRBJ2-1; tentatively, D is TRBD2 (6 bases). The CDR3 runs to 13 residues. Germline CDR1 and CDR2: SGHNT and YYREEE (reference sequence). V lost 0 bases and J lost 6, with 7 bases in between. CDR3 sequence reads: CASSLAGGNEQFF. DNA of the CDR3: TGTGCCAGCAGCTTGGCCGGGGGCAATGAGCAGTTCTTC.

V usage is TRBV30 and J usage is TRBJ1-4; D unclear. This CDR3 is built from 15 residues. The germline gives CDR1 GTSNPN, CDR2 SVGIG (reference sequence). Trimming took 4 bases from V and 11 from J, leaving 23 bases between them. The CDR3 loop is CAWTESLGRGFKLFF. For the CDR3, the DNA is TGTGCCTGGACAGAATCGCTTGGACGGGGTTTTAAACTGTTTTTT.

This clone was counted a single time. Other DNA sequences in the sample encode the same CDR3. As DNA, the CDR3 is TGCAGTGCCGGAACGGACAATGAGCAGTTCTTC. Translation gives CSAGTDNEQFF. The chain links TRBV20-1 to TRBJ2-1; D not certain. The V and J ends lost 6 bases and 5 bases respectively, with 8 bases between them. CDR3 size: 11 residues. CDR1 DFQATT and CDR2 SNEGSKA come from the germline V gene (reference sequence).

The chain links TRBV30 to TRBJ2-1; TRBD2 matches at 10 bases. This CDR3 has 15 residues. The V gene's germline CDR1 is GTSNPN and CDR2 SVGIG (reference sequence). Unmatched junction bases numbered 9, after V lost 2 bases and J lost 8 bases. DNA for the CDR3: TGTGCCTGGAGTCCTCCTAGCGGGAGTTTGGATGAGCAGTTCTTC. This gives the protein CAWSPPSGSLDEQFF.

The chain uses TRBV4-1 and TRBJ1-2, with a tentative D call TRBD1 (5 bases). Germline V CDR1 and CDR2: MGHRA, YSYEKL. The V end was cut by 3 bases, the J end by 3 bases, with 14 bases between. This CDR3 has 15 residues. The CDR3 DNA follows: TGCGCCAGCAGCCACCCCTACAGGAGGGACTATGGCTACACCTTC. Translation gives CASSHPYRRDYGYTF.

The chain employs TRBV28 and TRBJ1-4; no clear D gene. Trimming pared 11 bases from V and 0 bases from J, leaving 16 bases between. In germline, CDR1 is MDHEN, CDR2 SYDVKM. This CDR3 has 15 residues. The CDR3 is CASRGRVSTNEKLFF. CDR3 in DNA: TGTGCCTCCCGAGGGCGGGTTTCAACTAATGAAAAACTGTTTTTT.

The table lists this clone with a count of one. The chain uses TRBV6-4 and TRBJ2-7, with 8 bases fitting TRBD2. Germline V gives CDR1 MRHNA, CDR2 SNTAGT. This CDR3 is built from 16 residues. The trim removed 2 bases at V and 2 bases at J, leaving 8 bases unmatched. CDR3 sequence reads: CASSDGPLAATYEQYF. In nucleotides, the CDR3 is TGTGCCAGCAGTGACGGCCCACTAGCGGCAACCTACGAGCAGTACTTC.

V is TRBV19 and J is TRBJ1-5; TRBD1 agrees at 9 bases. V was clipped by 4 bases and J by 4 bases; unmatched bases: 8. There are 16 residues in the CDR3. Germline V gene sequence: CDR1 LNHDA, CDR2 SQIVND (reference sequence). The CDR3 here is CASSNRWTGENQPQHF. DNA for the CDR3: TGTGCCAGTAGTAACCGCTGGACAGGGGAGAATCAGCCCCAGCATTTT.

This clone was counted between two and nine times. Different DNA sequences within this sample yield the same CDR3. CDR3 nucleotide sequence: TGCAGTGCTAGAGAAGGCTACACCTTC. This encodes CSAREGYTF. The chain couples TRBV20-1 to TRBJ1-2; D gene uncertain. Per germline, CDR1 DFQATT and CDR2 SNEGSKA (reference sequence). The V and J ends lost 0 bases and 8 bases respectively, with 1 base between them. This CDR3 comprises 9 residues.

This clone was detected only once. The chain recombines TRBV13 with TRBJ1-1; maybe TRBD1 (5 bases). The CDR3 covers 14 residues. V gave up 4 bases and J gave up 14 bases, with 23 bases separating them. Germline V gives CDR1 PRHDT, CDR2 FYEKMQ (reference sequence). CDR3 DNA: TGTGCCAGCAGCTCCCGACTATTCCGGAGCCGGGGGTTCTTT. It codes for CASSSRLFRSRGFF.

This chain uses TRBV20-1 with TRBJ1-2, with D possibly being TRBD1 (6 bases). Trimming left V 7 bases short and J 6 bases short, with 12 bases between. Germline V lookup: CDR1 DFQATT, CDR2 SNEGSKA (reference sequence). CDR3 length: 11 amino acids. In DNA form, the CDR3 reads TGCAGTGGTTGGGGGGCTGATGGCTACACCTTC. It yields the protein CSGWGADGYTF.

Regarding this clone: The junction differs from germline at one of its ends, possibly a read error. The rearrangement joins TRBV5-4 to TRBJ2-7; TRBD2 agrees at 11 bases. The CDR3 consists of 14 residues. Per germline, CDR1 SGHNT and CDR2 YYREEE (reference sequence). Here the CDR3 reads CASRLAGGGPGGDF. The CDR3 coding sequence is TGTGCCAGCAGGCTAGCGGGAGGCGGGCCCGGGGGAGACTTC.

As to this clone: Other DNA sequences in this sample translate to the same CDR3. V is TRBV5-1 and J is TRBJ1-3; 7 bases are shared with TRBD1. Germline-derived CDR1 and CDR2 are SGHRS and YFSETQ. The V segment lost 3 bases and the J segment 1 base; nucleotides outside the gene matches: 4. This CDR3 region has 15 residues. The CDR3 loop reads CASSSATGSGNTIYF. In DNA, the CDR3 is TGCGCCAGCAGCTCAGCGACAGGGTCTGGAAACACCATATATTTT.

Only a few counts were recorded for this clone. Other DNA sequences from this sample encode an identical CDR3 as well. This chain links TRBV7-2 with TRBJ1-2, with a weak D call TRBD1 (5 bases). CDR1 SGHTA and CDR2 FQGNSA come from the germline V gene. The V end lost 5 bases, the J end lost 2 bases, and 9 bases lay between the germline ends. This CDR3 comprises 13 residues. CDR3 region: CASSPGPNYGYTF. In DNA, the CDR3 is TGTGCCAGCAGCCCAGGGCCCAACTATGGCTACACCTTC.

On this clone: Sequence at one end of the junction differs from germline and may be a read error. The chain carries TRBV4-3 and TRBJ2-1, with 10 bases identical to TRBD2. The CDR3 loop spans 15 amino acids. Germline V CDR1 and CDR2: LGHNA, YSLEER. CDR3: CASSHRSGRVQRVLF. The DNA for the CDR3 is TGCGCCAGCAGCCATCGGAGCGGGAGGGTGCAGAGGGTCCTCTTC.

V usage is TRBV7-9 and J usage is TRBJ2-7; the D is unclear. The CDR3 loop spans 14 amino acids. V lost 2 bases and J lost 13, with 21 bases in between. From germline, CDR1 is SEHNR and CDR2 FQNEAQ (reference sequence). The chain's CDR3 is CASSLILGVAASYF. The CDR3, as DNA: TGTGCCAGCAGCTTAATTTTGGGCGTTGCAGCGAGTTACTTC.

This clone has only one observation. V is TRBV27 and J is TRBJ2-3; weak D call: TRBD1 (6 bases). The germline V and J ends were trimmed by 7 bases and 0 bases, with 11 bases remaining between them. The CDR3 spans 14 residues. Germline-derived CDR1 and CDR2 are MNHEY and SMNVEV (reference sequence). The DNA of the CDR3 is TGTGCCAGCACTCCGCAGGGGAGCACAGATACGCAGTATTTT. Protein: CASTPQGSTDTQYF.

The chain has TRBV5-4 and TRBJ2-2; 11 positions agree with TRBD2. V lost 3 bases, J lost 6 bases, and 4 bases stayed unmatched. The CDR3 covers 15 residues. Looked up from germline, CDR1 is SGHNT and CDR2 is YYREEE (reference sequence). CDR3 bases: TGTGCCAGCAGCTCAACTAGCGGGAGCGCCGGGGAGCTGTTTTTT. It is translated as CASSSTSGSAGELFF.

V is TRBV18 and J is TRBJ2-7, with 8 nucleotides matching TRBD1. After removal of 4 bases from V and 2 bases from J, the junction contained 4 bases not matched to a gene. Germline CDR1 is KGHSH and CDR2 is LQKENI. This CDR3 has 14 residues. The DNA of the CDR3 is TGTGCCAGCTCACTAACAGGGGGACCCTACGAGCAGTACTTC. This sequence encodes CASSLTGGPYEQYF.

CDR3 in DNA: TGTGCCAGTAGGGAGGGTCTCTCCTACAATGAGCAGTTCTTC. This gives the protein CASREGLSYNEQFF. The V call is TRBV19, the J call TRBJ2-1, with D possibly TRBD2 on 6 matching bases. The V end was cut by 6 bases, the J end by 0 bases, with 9 bases between. The CDR3 runs 14 residues. Per the germline V gene, CDR1 is LNHDA and CDR2 is SQIVND (reference sequence). Supplemented by reference TRBV19 and TRBJ2-1, the full variable domain reads DGGITQSPKYLFRKEGQNVTLSCEQNLNHDAMYWYRQDPGQGLRLIYYSQIVNDFQKGDIAEGYSVSREKKESFPLTVTSAQKNPTAFYLCASREGLSYNEQFFGPGTRLTVL.

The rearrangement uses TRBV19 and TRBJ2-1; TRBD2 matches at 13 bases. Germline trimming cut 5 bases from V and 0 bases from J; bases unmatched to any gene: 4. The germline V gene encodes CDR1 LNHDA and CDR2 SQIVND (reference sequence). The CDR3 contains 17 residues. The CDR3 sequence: CASSFWTSGSSYNEQFF. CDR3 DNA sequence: TGTGCCAGTAGTTTCTGGACTAGCGGGAGCTCCTACAATGAGCAGTTCTTC.

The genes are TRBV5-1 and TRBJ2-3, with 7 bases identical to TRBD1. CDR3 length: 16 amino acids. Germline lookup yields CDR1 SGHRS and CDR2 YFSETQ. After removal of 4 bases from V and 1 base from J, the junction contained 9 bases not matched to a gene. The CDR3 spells CASSEGARSRTDTQYF. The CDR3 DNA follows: TGCGCCAGCAGCGAGGGGGCTCGTAGCCGCACAGATACGCAGTATTTT.

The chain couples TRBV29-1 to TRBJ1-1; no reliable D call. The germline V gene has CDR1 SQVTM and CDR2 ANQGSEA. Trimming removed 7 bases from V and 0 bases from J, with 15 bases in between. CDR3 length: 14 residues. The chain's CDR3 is CSAEGGSMNTEAFF. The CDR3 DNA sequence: TGCAGCGCCGAAGGCGGGTCGATGAACACTGAAGCTTTCTTT.

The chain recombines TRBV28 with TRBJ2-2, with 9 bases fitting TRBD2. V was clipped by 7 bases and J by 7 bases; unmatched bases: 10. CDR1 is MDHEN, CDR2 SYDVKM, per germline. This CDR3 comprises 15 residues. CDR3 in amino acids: CASIGSGSLGGELFF. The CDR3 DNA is TGTGCCAGCATCGGTAGCGGGAGCCTAGGCGGGGAGCTGTTTTTT.

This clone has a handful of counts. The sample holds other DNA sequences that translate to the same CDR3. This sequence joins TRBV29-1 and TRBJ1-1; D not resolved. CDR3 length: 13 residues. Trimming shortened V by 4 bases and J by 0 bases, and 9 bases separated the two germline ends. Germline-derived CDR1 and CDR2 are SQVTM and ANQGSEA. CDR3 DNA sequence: TGCAGCGTTGGGCAGGTGATGAACACTGAAGCTTTCTTT. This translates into CSVGQVMNTEAFF.

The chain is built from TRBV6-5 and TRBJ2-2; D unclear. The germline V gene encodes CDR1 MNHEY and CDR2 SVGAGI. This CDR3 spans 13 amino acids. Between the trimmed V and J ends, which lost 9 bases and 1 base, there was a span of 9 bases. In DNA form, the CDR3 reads TGTGCCAGTCAGACACTGAACACCGGGGAGCTGTTTTTT. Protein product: CASQTLNTGELFF.

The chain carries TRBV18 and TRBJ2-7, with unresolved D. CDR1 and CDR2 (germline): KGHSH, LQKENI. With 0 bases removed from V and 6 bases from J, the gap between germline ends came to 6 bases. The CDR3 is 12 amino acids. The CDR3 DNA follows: TGTGCCAGCTCACCACCTTCGGCCGAGCAGTACTTC. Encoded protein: CASSPPSAEQYF. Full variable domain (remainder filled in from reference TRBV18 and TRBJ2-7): NAGVMQNPRHLVRRRGQEARLRCSPMKGHSHVYWYRQLPEEGLKFMVYLQKENIIDESGMPKERFSAEFPKEGPSILRIQQVVRGDSAAYFCASSPPSAEQYFGPGTRLTVT.

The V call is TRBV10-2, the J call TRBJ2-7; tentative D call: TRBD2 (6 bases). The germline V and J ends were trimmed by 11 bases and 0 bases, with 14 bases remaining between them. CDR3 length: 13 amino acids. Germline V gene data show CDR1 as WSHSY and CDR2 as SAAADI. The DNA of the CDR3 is TGCGCCGTGCGCGGGAAAGACTCCTACGAGCAGTACTTC. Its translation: CAVRGKDSYEQYF.